These T cell receptor beta chains were read from a single sample in a study of T cell responses to AZD1222 COVID-19 vaccine. TCRdb keeps only in-frame clones here, not all; method: immunoSEQ multiplex PCR. The profile shows 150,000 to 250,000 clones, approximately 93% of them singletons. Sequencing was performed on peripheral blood, taken 28 days after the second AZD1222 dose. The receptor set was obtained from an adult who received the AZD1222 COVID-19 vaccine. Both conserved end residues are part of each CDR3. The D gene is left open where the match is weak. The size field is filled for only some rows; it gives once, few, many or a size class.

j_gene | v_gene | abundance | d_gene | CDR3nt | CDR3aa
TRBJ1-4 | TRBV5-4 | - | TRBD1 | TGTGCCAGCAGCTTGCAGGGGGCCGCAACTAATGAAAAACTGTTTTTT | CASSLQGAATNEKLFF
TRBJ1-3 | TRBV5-1 | once | - | TGCGCCAGCAGCTTGGATCCCAAAGACAGCTCTGGAAACACCATATATTTT | CASSLDPKDSSGNTIYF
TRBJ2-5 | TRBV5-1 | - | - | TGCGCCAGCAGCTTGACAGTCCAGGGGACCCAAGAGACCCAGTACTTC | CASSLTVQGTQETQYF
TRBJ1-5 | TRBV11-2 | - | - | TGTGCCAGCAGCCCCATTCGGGGACAGCCCCAGCATTTT | CASSPIRGQPQHF
TRBJ1-2 | TRBV29-1 | - | - | TGCAGCGTTCCTATAAGCCAGGAAGGCTATGGCTACACCTTC | CSVPISQEGYGYTF
TRBJ2-6 | TRBV10-3 | - | - | TGTGCCATCAGTGACACATTCTCTGGGGCCAACGTCCTGACTTTC | CAISDTFSGANVLTF
TRBJ1-2 | TRBV6-2/TRBV6-3 | - | - | TGTGCCAGCAGTTACGGAGGGGGTCGATATGGCTACACCTTC | CASSYGGGRYGYTF
TRBJ2-7 | TRBV4-1 | - | TRBD2 | TGCGCCAGCAGCCAAGAAGCCAGCGGGGCTTCCTACGAGCAGTACTTC | CASSQEASGASYEQYF
TRBJ2-7 | TRBV28 | - | - | TGTGCCAGCAGCCGTAACCGGGACACCAACTCCTACGAGCAGTACTTC | CASSRNRDTNSYEQYF
TRBJ1-2 | TRBV5-1 | - | - | TGCGCCAGCAGCGCCCGGGACACTAACTATGGCTACACCTTC | CASSARDTNYGYTF
TRBJ2-7 | TRBV5-4 | - | - | TGTGCCAGCAGCTTCGGACCCTACGAGCAGTACTTC | CASSFGPYEQYF
TRBJ1-5 | TRBV7-2 | - | - | TGTGCCAGCAGCCAGCTGGGCGGGGCCAATCAGCCCCAGCATTTT | CASSQLGGANQPQHF
TRBJ1-2 | TRBV20-1 | - | - | TGCAGTGCTGTAACAGGCAGAGGCTACACCTTC | CSAVTGRGYTF
TRBJ1-5 | TRBV7-2 | - | - | TGTGCCAGCAGCTTAGAGGTCGATAATCAGCCCCAGCATTTT | CASSLEVDNQPQHF
TRBJ1-5 | TRBV7-2 | - | - | TGTGCCAGCAGCGACAGGATCGGGGTGGGCAATCAGCCCCAGCATTTT | CASSDRIGVGNQPQHF
TRBJ1-1 | TRBV18 | - | - | TGTGCCAGCTCACCACTGCGGGAAGGCACTGAAGCTTTCTTT | CASSPLREGTEAFF
TRBJ1-1 | TRBV12-3/TRBV12-4 | - | - | TGTGCCAGCAGTCCCTACAGTGAAGCTTTCTTT | CASSPYSEAFF
TRBJ1-6 | TRBV6-5 | - | TRBD1 | TGTGCCAGCAGACGGGACAGAGTTAATTCACCCCTCCACTTT | CASRRDRVNSPLHF
TRBJ1-1 | TRBV3-1/TRBV3-2 | - | - | TGTGCCAGCAGCCAAGATCCGGTGGCCGCTTTCTTT | CASSQDPVAAFF
TRBJ1-2 | TRBV6-5 | - | - | TGTGCCAGCAGTCGGGACATTGGCTATGGCTACACCTTC | CASSRDIGYGYTF
TRBJ1-3 | TRBV18 | - | TRBD1 | TGTGCCAGCAAGGGGACAGGAACTGGAAACACCATATATTTT | CASKGTGTGNTIYF
TRBJ1-3 | TRBV2 | - | - | TGTGCCAGCATCGGGGGGGCTGGAAACACCATATATTTT | CASIGGAGNTIYF
TRBJ2-7 | TRBV5-1 | few | - | TGCGCCAGCAGCCCGGTGGAGGCAGGGAGCGGTGAGCAGTACTTC | CASSPVEAGSGEQYF
TRBJ1-2 | TRBV12-3/TRBV12-4 | - | - | TGTGCCAGCAGTATTATTACGGCCAGCTACACCTTC | CASSIITASYTF
TRBJ1-6 | TRBV28 | - | - | TGTGCCAGCAGTTATAGGATGGGGGATTCACCCCTCCACTTT | CASSYRMGDSPLHF
TRBJ1-4 | TRBV2 | - | - | TGTGCCAGCAGTGAACCCGGGACGGAGTATAATGAAAAACTGTTTTTT | CASSEPGTEYNEKLFF
TRBJ1-3 | TRBV9 | - | - | TGTGCCAGCAGCGGCGACTCCCCGAGCTCTGGAAACACCATATATTTT | CASSGDSPSSGNTIYF
TRBJ2-2 | TRBV9 | - | TRBD1 | TGTGCCAGCAGCGTACCCCAAAACAGGGGCCACACCGGGGAGCTGTTTTTT | CASSVPQNRGHTGELFF
TRBJ2-3 | TRBV7-3 | - | TRBD2 | TGTGCCAGCAGCTACCTCGCGGGGGGGAGGACAGATACGCAGTATTTT | CASSYLAGGRTDTQYF
TRBJ2-5 | TRBV3-1/TRBV3-2 | - | - | TGTGCCAGCAGCCAACTCCTCGCGCGGGGGCGCCAAGAGACCCAGTACTTC | CASSQLLARGRQETQYF
TRBJ2-3 | TRBV7-2 | - | - | TGTGCCAGCAGCTTAGGTTACGGGAAATTCGCGGATACGCAGTATTTT | CASSLGYGKFADTQYF
TRBJ2-1 | TRBV25-1 | - | - | TGTGCCAGCATGGTGGAGGGCCATTCCTACAATGAGCAGTTCTTC | CASMVEGHSYNEQFF
TRBJ2-5 | TRBV10-2 | few | TRBD2 | TGCGCCAGCAGGACTAGCGGGGAAGAGACCCAGTACTTC | CASRTSGEETQYF
TRBJ1-5 | TRBV3-1/TRBV3-2 | - | - | TGTGCCAGCAGCCAGGGAGCTTCCGGCAATCAGCCCCAGCATTTT | CASSQGASGNQPQHF
TRBJ1-1 | TRBV5-1 | - | - | TGCGCCAGCAGCTTGGTTACAGGGTTCAGCACTGAAGCTTTCTTT | CASSLVTGFSTEAFF
TRBJ1-1 | TRBV28 | - | - | TGTGCCAGCAGCTTGACGCAGAACACTGAAGCTTTCTTT | CASSLTQNTEAFF
TRBJ2-7 | TRBV7-3 | - | TRBD2 | TGTGCCAGCAGGGCTAGCGGGGGCTCCTACGAGCAGTACTTC | CASRASGGSYEQYF
TRBJ2-5 | TRBV5-6 | - | - | TGTGCCAGCAGCTCCCCGGGCAAGCAAGAGACCCAGTACTTC | CASSSPGKQETQYF
TRBJ2-1 | TRBV7-3 | once | TRBD2 | TGTGCCAGCAGTTTCGGGACTAGCGTTAACAATGAGCAGTTCTTC | CASSFGTSVNNEQFF
TRBJ1-5 | TRBV19 | - | TRBD1 | TGTGCCAGTAGTAATTACAGGGGACCCTATCAGCCCCAGCATTTT | CASSNYRGPYQPQHF
TRBJ2-2 | TRBV5-1 | - | TRBD2 | TGCGCCAGCAGCTGGGGCCTAGCGGGGGGCACCGGGGAGCTGTTTTTT | CASSWGLAGGTGELFF
TRBJ1-2 | TRBV14 | - | - | TGTGCCAGCAGTCACGGTAGACGGGAGGGCGTTGGCTACACCTTC | CASSHGRREGVGYTF
TRBJ2-7 | TRBV5-1 | - | TRBD2 | TGCGCCAGCAGCTTGGATGGCGGGGGGGGAGCCAACGAGCAGTACTTC | CASSLDGGGGANEQYF
TRBJ1-4 | TRBV5-8 | once | - | TGTGCCAGCAGCTTGGGGCAGGATAATGAAAAACTGTTTTTT | CASSLGQDNEKLFF
TRBJ1-6 | TRBV5-1 | once | TRBD1 | TGCGCCAGCACAAGCACAGGGGGCGTTAATTCACCCCTCCACTTT | CASTSTGGVNSPLHF